This T cell receptor beta chain was captured in a study of cytotoxic CD8 clonotypes in ibrutinib-treated CLL. Looking at the study overall: Responses: roughly 25 partial, 2 complete; after median roughly 68 months, roughly 14 stayed remitted, roughly 12 progressed.

The assay was immunoSEQ multiplex PCR, and TCRdb's table has in-frame clones only and misses some. The table shows about 21,000 clones, with approximately 84% occurring only once. Study results and limitations: With treatment, public clonotypes, which were uncommon, either contracted or remained stable.

A single count supports this clone. Its antigen is unknown. This CDR3 region has 13 residues. CDR1 MNHNS and CDR2 SASEGT come from the germline V gene. V lost 4 bases and J lost 2, with 9 bases in between. The material sequenced was PBMCs, taken before ibrutinib treatment. The rearrangement uses TRBV6-1 and TRBJ2-7, with D tentatively TRBD1 (5 bases). The TCR sequence derives from a human donor with chronic lymphocytic leukemia. The CDR3 loop is CASSATVAYEQYF. The CDR3 nucleotides are TGTGCCAGCAGTGCGACAGTGGCCTACGAGCAGTACTTC.